A selection of T cell receptor beta chains follows, all from one sample in a study of memory CD4+ T cells and cytomegalovirus serostatus. The method was immunoSEQ multiplex PCR; TCRdb's version includes in-frame clones alone and lacks a portion of them. The repertoire holds about 53,000 clones, with roughly 81% as singletons. Material: memory CD4+ T cells from blood. These receptors originate from an adult in good health and CMV-seronegative. Each CDR3 is given with its conserved first and last residue. D genes are given only for firm matches. The size of a clone is reported for some rows only, either as once, few or many, or as a class for expanded clones.

clone size: few
D gene: .
V gene: TRBV19
J gene: TRBJ1-1
CDR3 protein: CASSITGSSPEAFF
CDR3 DNA: TGTGCCAGTAGTATCACAGGTTCTTCCCCTGAAGCTTTCTTT

clone size: .
D gene: .
V gene: TRBV4-2
J gene: TRBJ2-7
CDR3 protein: CASSQGHFWGGRYEQYF
CDR3 DNA: TGTGCCAGCAGCCAAGGTCATTTTTGGGGAGGACGGTACGAGCAGTACTTC

clone size: .
D gene: TRBD1
V gene: TRBV29-1
J gene: TRBJ2-5
CDR3 protein: CSAGQIQETQYF
CDR3 DNA: TGCAGCGCGGGACAGATACAAGAGACCCAGTACTTC

clone size: .
D gene: .
V gene: TRBV6-1
J gene: TRBJ2-7
CDR3 protein: CASSDPRGYYEQYF
CDR3 DNA: TGTGCCAGCAGTGATCCCCGGGGCTACTACGAGCAGTACTTC

clone size: .
D gene: TRBD2
V gene: TRBV5-1
J gene: TRBJ2-1
CDR3 protein: CASSFLAGTSYNEQFF
CDR3 DNA: TGCGCCAGCAGCTTTCTAGCGGGTACCTCCTACAATGAGCAGTTCTTC

clone size: .
D gene: .
V gene: TRBV2
J gene: TRBJ2-1
CDR3 protein: CASTPGSFYNEQFF
CDR3 DNA: TGTGCCAGCACCCCCGGGAGCTTCTACAATGAGCAGTTCTTC

clone size: few
D gene: TRBD1
V gene: TRBV18
J gene: TRBJ2-1
CDR3 protein: CASSPPLGQNSYNEQFF
CDR3 DNA: TGTGCCAGCTCACCACCGTTGGGACAGAATTCCTACAATGAGCAGTTCTTC

clone size: .
D gene: TRBD1
V gene: TRBV5-4
J gene: TRBJ1-5
CDR3 protein: CASSSSGGQLNQPQHF
CDR3 DNA: TGTGCCAGCAGCTCATCCGGGGGACAGCTCAATCAGCCCCAGCATTTT

clone size: .
D gene: .
V gene: TRBV11-2
J gene: TRBJ2-5
CDR3 protein: CASSLNNAAKETQYF
CDR3 DNA: TGTGCCAGCAGCTTAAATAACGCAGCTAAAGAGACCCAGTACTTC

clone size: .
D gene: TRBD1
V gene: TRBV30
J gene: TRBJ1-2
CDR3 protein: CAWIKGAAYGYTF
CDR3 DNA: TGTGCCTGGATTAAGGGGGCGGCGTATGGCTACACCTTC

clone size: few
D gene: .
V gene: TRBV29-1
J gene: TRBJ2-3
CDR3 protein: CSVGGVPQGGTDTQYF
CDR3 DNA: TGCAGCGTTGGAGGAGTTCCCCAAGGGGGCACAGATACGCAGTATTTT

clone size: .
D gene: TRBD2
V gene: TRBV11-3
J gene: TRBJ2-1
CDR3 protein: CASSPPLAGPYNEQFF
CDR3 DNA: TGTGCCAGCAGCCCCCCCTTAGCGGGACCTTACAATGAGCAGTTCTTC

clone size: .
D gene: TRBD1
V gene: TRBV29-1
J gene: TRBJ2-1
CDR3 protein: CSVDEDRGQYNEQFF
CDR3 DNA: TGCAGCGTAGACGAGGACAGGGGGCAATACAATGAGCAGTTCTTC

clone size: .
D gene: .
V gene: TRBV7-6
J gene: TRBJ2-5
CDR3 protein: CASSLASGGQETQYF
CDR3 DNA: TGTGCCAGCAGCTTAGCTAGCGGAGGACAAGAGACCCAGTACTTC

clone size: .
D gene: .
V gene: TRBV2
J gene: TRBJ1-5
CDR3 protein: CASTEDKGQPQHF
CDR3 DNA: TGTGCCAGCACCGAAGACAAGGGTCAGCCCCAGCATTTT

clone size: few
D gene: .
V gene: TRBV6-5
J gene: TRBJ2-5
CDR3 protein: CASSYWKEETQYF
CDR3 DNA: TGTGCCAGCAGTTACTGGAAGGAAGAGACCCAGTACTTC

clone size: .
D gene: TRBD2
V gene: TRBV18
J gene: TRBJ2-1
CDR3 protein: CASSPPKVAGVIPLF
CDR3 DNA: TGTGCCAGCTCACCCCCAAAGGTAGCGGGAGTCATTCCGCTCTTC

clone size: .
D gene: TRBD2
V gene: TRBV15
J gene: TRBJ2-1
CDR3 protein: CATSKAGGPGNEQFF
CDR3 DNA: TGTGCCACCAGCAAAGCGGGAGGGCCGGGCAATGAGCAGTTCTTC

clone size: .
D gene: TRBD1
V gene: TRBV9
J gene: TRBJ1-3
CDR3 protein: CASSPRQGGNTIYF
CDR3 DNA: TGTGCCAGCAGCCCGAGACAGGGCGGAAACACCATATATTTT

clone size: .
D gene: TRBD2
V gene: TRBV5-1
J gene: TRBJ2-2
CDR3 protein: CASSPNQGLAGVRTGELFF
CDR3 DNA: TGCGCCAGCAGCCCCAACCAAGGACTAGCGGGAGTACGCACCGGGGAGCTGTTTTTT

clone size: .
D gene: TRBD2
V gene: TRBV4-1
J gene: TRBJ2-7
CDR3 protein: CASSQIQLAGGGHEQYF
CDR3 DNA: TGCGCCAGCAGCCAAATCCAGCTAGCGGGAGGTGGCCACGAGCAGTACTTC

clone size: .
D gene: .
V gene: TRBV2
J gene: TRBJ1-1
CDR3 protein: CASIRENTEAFF
CDR3 DNA: TGTGCCAGCATAAGAGAGAACACTGAAGCTTTCTTT

clone size: .
D gene: TRBD1
V gene: TRBV18
J gene: TRBJ1-5
CDR3 protein: CASSPTTGGQPQHF
CDR3 DNA: TGTGCCAGCTCACCAACCACAGGGGGCCAGCCCCAGCATTTT

clone size: .
D gene: .
V gene: TRBV5-6
J gene: TRBJ1-2
CDR3 protein: CASSPHKQMTVGYTF
CDR3 DNA: TGTGCCAGCAGCCCCCACAAGCAAATGACGGTCGGCTACACCTTC

clone size: .
D gene: .
V gene: TRBV5-1
J gene: TRBJ1-2
CDR3 protein: CASSLGGDGYTF
CDR3 DNA: TGCGCCAGCAGCTTGGGAGGAGATGGCTACACCTTC

clone size: .
D gene: TRBD1
V gene: TRBV18
J gene: TRBJ2-1
CDR3 protein: CASSPTGLNEQFF
CDR3 DNA: TGTGCCAGCTCCCCGACAGGGCTCAATGAGCAGTTCTTC

clone size: .
D gene: TRBD2
V gene: TRBV29-1
J gene: TRBJ2-1
CDR3 protein: CSVEGVGLAELGRGVSSYNEQFF
CDR3 DNA: TGCAGCGTTGAAGGTGTGGGACTAGCCGAATTAGGGAGAGGGGTAAGCTCCTACAATGAGCAGTTCTTC

clone size: .
D gene: TRBD1
V gene: TRBV11-2
J gene: TRBJ1-4
CDR3 protein: CASSARQGARFGEKLFF
CDR3 DNA: TGTGCCAGCAGCGCGAGACAGGGGGCGAGGTTTGGTGAAAAACTGTTTTTT

clone size: .
D gene: .
V gene: TRBV30
J gene: TRBJ2-2
CDR3 protein: CAWRGLQNTGELFF
CDR3 DNA: TGTGCCTGGAGAGGTCTCCAAAACACCGGGGAGCTGTTTTTT

clone size: .
D gene: TRBD1
V gene: TRBV6-5
J gene: TRBJ1-5
CDR3 protein: CASTTGAEQPQHF
CDR3 DNA: TGTGCCAGCACGACAGGGGCGGAACAGCCCCAGCATTTT

clone size: .
D gene: .
V gene: TRBV2
J gene: TRBJ1-5
CDR3 protein: CASSESRNSNQPQHF
CDR3 DNA: TGTGCCAGCAGTGAATCACGAAATAGCAATCAGCCCCAGCATTTT

clone size: many
D gene: TRBD1
V gene: TRBV30
J gene: TRBJ1-4
CDR3 protein: CAWGGQGGKLFF
CDR3 DNA: TGTGCCTGGGGGGGACAGGGGGGAAAACTGTTTTTT

clone size: .
D gene: TRBD1
V gene: TRBV2
J gene: TRBJ1-4
CDR3 protein: CASSDGTATNEKLFF
CDR3 DNA: TGTGCCAGCAGTGACGGGACAGCAACTAATGAAAAACTGTTTTTT

clone size: .
D gene: .
V gene: TRBV7-2
J gene: TRBJ2-7
CDR3 protein: CASSWDVSGVLSLQYF
CDR3 DNA: TGTGCCAGCAGCTGGGATGTTTCGGGAGTTCTTTCTTTGCAGTACTTC

clone size: .
D gene: .
V gene: TRBV5-1
J gene: TRBJ2-2
CDR3 protein: CASESRVAGELFF
CDR3 DNA: TGCGCCAGCGAGAGCAGGGTGGCCGGGGAGCTGTTTTTT

clone size: .
D gene: .
V gene: TRBV18
J gene: TRBJ2-3
CDR3 protein: CASSLPRTASTDTQYF
CDR3 DNA: TGTGCCAGCTCACTCCCTCGGACAGCCAGCACAGATACGCAGTATTTT

clone size: .
D gene: TRBD1
V gene: TRBV4-1
J gene: TRBJ1-5
CDR3 protein: CASSQDPRTGYRQPQHF
CDR3 DNA: TGCGCCAGCAGCCAAGATCCCAGGACAGGGTATCGTCAGCCCCAGCATTTT

clone size: once
D gene: .
V gene: TRBV19
J gene: TRBJ1-5
CDR3 protein: CASSIVGQPQHF
CDR3 DNA: TGTGCCAGTAGTATAGTGGGTCAGCCCCAGCATTTT

clone size: few
D gene: .
V gene: TRBV9
J gene: TRBJ1-4
CDR3 protein: CASSVEASSTNEKLFF
CDR3 DNA: TGTGCCAGCAGCGTAGAGGCCAGTTCAACTAATGAAAAACTGTTTTTT

clone size: .
D gene: TRBD1
V gene: TRBV19
J gene: TRBJ2-5
CDR3 protein: CASSISGGAKTQYF
CDR3 DNA: TGTGCCAGTAGTATCTCAGGGGGCGCAAAGACCCAGTACTTC

clone size: .
D gene: TRBD1
V gene: TRBV5-5
J gene: TRBJ1-2
CDR3 protein: CASSWIRQGSKDGYTF
CDR3 DNA: TGTGCCAGCAGCTGGATAAGACAGGGGAGTAAGGATGGCTACACCTTC

clone size: .
D gene: .
V gene: TRBV7-9
J gene: TRBJ2-1
CDR3 protein: CATGDLGNEQFF
CDR3 DNA: TGTGCCACCGGAGATTTGGGCAATGAGCAGTTCTTC

clone size: .
D gene: .
V gene: TRBV7-9
J gene: TRBJ2-7
CDR3 protein: CASSLEFLYEQYF
CDR3 DNA: TGTGCCAGCAGCTTAGAATTCCTTTACGAGCAGTACTTC

clone size: .
D gene: .
V gene: TRBV11-3
J gene: TRBJ2-3
CDR3 protein: CASSIIRGESTDTQYF
CDR3 DNA: TGTGCCAGCAGTATAATTCGCGGAGAGAGCACAGATACGCAGTATTTT

clone size: .
D gene: .
V gene: TRBV19
J gene: TRBJ1-1
CDR3 protein: CASQNRELYTEAFF
CDR3 DNA: TGTGCCAGTCAGAACAGGGAGCTGTACACTGAAGCTTTCTTT

clone size: .
D gene: .
V gene: TRBV12-5
J gene: TRBJ2-1
CDR3 protein: CASGATAIKYNEQFF
CDR3 DNA: TGTGCTAGTGGTGCGACTGCGATAAAGTACAATGAGCAGTTCTTC

clone size: .
D gene: .
V gene: TRBV29-1
J gene: TRBJ1-5
CDR3 protein: CSVADIQNQPQHF
CDR3 DNA: TGCAGCGTCGCAGACATTCAAAATCAGCCCCAGCATTTT

clone size: .
D gene: TRBD2
V gene: TRBV5-1
J gene: TRBJ2-5
CDR3 protein: CASSKTSGRGETQYF
CDR3 DNA: TGCGCCAGCAGCAAGACTAGCGGGAGGGGAGAGACCCAGTACTTC

clone size: once
D gene: TRBD2
V gene: TRBV28
J gene: TRBJ2-7
CDR3 protein: CASSPGTSGSYEQYF
CDR3 DNA: TGTGCCAGCAGCCCGGGGACTAGCGGGAGTTACGAGCAGTACTTC

clone size: .
D gene: .
V gene: TRBV7-8
J gene: TRBJ2-7
CDR3 protein: CASSLAETYEQYF
CDR3 DNA: TGTGCCAGCAGCTTAGCAGAGACCTACGAGCAGTACTTC

clone size: few
D gene: .
V gene: TRBV29-1
J gene: TRBJ1-5
CDR3 protein: CSVEFGGEPQHF
CDR3 DNA: TGCAGCGTTGAGTTCGGGGGAGAGCCCCAGCATTTT

clone size: many
D gene: .
V gene: TRBV11-2
J gene: TRBJ1-1
CDR3 protein: CASSLDGSGTEAFF
CDR3 DNA: TGTGCCAGCAGCTTAGATGGGTCTGGTACTGAAGCTTTCTTT

clone size: .
D gene: .
V gene: TRBV5-6
J gene: TRBJ2-7
CDR3 protein: CASSSLRMPPHEQYF
CDR3 DNA: TGTGCCAGCAGCTCTCTCAGGATGCCGCCCCACGAGCAGTACTTC

clone size: few
D gene: .
V gene: TRBV7-2
J gene: TRBJ2-1
CDR3 protein: CASSLSKLEQFF
CDR3 DNA: TGTGCCAGCAGCTTAAGCAAGCTTGAGCAGTTCTTC

clone size: .
D gene: .
V gene: TRBV21-1
J gene: TRBJ1-5
CDR3 protein: CASSKCKTGLDCNQPQHF
CDR3 DNA: TGTGCCAGCAGCAAATGCAAGACAGGGTTGGATTGCAATCAGCCCCAGCATTTT